The 17 T cell receptor beta chains reported below all come from one sample, sequenced in a study of blood T cell repertoires in COVID-19. Generated by immunoSEQ multiplex PCR, the TCRdb table keeps only in-frame clones and is missing some. Here the sample spans about 330,000 clones, roughly 88% being singletons. What was sequenced was PBMCs or T cells enriched from blood (not recorded which). These receptors originate from a man aged 25-40 years who had recovered from COVID-19.

Here the CDR3 reads CASSLGFGDGELFF. The CDR3 DNA reads TGTGCCAGCAGCTTAGGTTTCGGGGACGGGGAGCTGTTTTTT. The V gene is TRBV7-9, the J gene TRBJ2-2; D perhaps matches TRBD2 (5 bases). Deletions cut 1 base from V and 7 bases from J, with 10 bases between. This CDR3 comprises 14 residues. Germline loops: CDR1 SEHNR, CDR2 FQNEAQ (reference sequence).

For this clone: Other nucleotide sequences in the sample specify the same CDR3. This sequence joins TRBV12-3 or TRBV12-4 and TRBJ1-1, with D hard to call. The CDR3 consists of 12 residues. The V end lost 5 bases, the J end lost 1 base, and 5 bases lay between the germline ends. This CDR3 is CASSPGNTEAFF. The CDR3 DNA follows: TGTGCCAGCAGTCCGGGGAACACTGAAGCTTTCTTT.

The chain carries TRBV7-8 and TRBJ2-2, with D tentatively TRBD2 (6 bases). Trimming took 3 bases from V and 6 from J, leaving 14 bases between them. Germline assignment: CDR1 SGHVS and CDR2 FQNEAQ. There are 15 residues in the CDR3. The CDR3 DNA sequence: TGTGCCAGCAGCTTGCGGAGGGAGCAGTCCGGGGAGCTGTTTTTT. Amino acid sequence: CASSLRREQSGELFF.

V usage is TRBV28 and J usage is TRBJ1-5; maybe TRBD1 (6 bases). Trimming left V 3 bases short and J 7 bases short, with 10 bases between. Germline V CDR1 and CDR2: MDHEN, SYDVKM. The CDR3 spans 13 residues. The CDR3 coding sequence is TGTGCCAGCAGTTTGACAGGCCGGCAGCCCCAGCATTTT. Its protein is CASSLTGRQPQHF.

There are a few counts of this clone. This chain links TRBV28 with TRBJ1-2; TRBD1 matches at 9 bases. There are 17 residues in the CDR3. Germline V lookup: CDR1 MDHEN, CDR2 SYDVKM. Trimming removed 6 bases from V and 0 bases from J; junction bases left unmatched: 11. The CDR3 reads CASRDFRDRETNYGYTF. CDR3 in DNA: TGTGCCAGCAGGGACTTCCGGGACAGGGAAACTAACTATGGCTACACCTTC.

The chain links TRBV12-3 or TRBV12-4 to TRBJ2-5; 7 bases are shared with TRBD1. Trimming at V came to 6 bases and at J to 5 bases, leaving 6 bases not matched to a gene. This CDR3 contains 13 residues. The DNA for the CDR3 is TGTGCCAGCAGCTCGGACAGGCGGGAGACCCAGTACTTC. This gives the protein CASSSDRRETQYF.

This chain links TRBV7-9 with TRBJ2-7; 9 bases are a match to TRBD1. V lost 5 bases and J lost 5; bases outside the gene matches: 7. The V gene's germline CDR1 is SEHNR and CDR2 FQNEAQ (reference sequence). This CDR3 contains 14 residues. The CDR3: CASSHDRGGNEQYF. The DNA for the CDR3 is TGTGCCAGCAGCCACGACAGGGGGGGTAACGAGCAGTACTTC.

This chain uses TRBV3-1 (or the pseudogene TRBV3-2) with TRBJ2-7, with 7 bases lining up with TRBD2. This CDR3 is built from 17 residues. Per germline, CDR1 LGHDT and CDR2 YNNKEL (reference sequence). V dropped 4 bases and J dropped 0; count of bases not matched to a gene: 12. The CDR3 spells CASSRATGGPSSYEQYF. DNA for the CDR3: TGTGCCAGCAGCCGCGCAACGGGGGGACCTAGCTCCTACGAGCAGTACTTC.

The V call is TRBV6-2 or TRBV6-3, the J call TRBJ2-7; D is unclear. The V end was cut by 6 bases, the J end by 0 bases, with 9 bases between. The CDR3 totals 13 residues. Per germline, CDR1 MNHEY and CDR2 SVGEGT. The CDR3 loop is CASSLGSSYEQYF. The CDR3 nucleotides are TGTGCCAGCAGCCTCGGGTCCTCCTACGAGCAGTACTTC.

Notes on this clone: Other nucleotide sequences in the sample specify the same CDR3. The chain recombines TRBV7-9 with TRBJ2-7; maybe TRBD2 (6 bases). Trimming cost V 4 bases and J 3 bases, with 7 bases left between them. CDR3 length: 12 residues. CDR1 SEHNR and CDR2 FQNEAQ come from the germline V gene (reference sequence). The CDR3 nucleotides are TGTGCCAGCAGCTCGGACTACTACGAGCAGTACTTC. Amino acids: CASSSDYYEQYF.

The chain carries TRBV29-1 and TRBJ1-2; TRBD1 is a possible D gene (6 bases). The length of the CDR3 is 11 residues. Germline lookup yields CDR1 SQVTM and CDR2 ANQGSEA. V was shortened by 6 bases and J by 6 bases, with 11 bases between the two germline ends. CDR3 loop: CSVQGGNGYTF. In nucleotides, the CDR3 is TGCAGCGTCCAAGGGGGAAATGGCTACACCTTC.

V usage is TRBV11-2 and J usage is TRBJ1-1; D might be TRBD1 (5 bases). The CDR3 covers 15 residues. Trimming removed 1 base from V and 2 bases from J, with 11 bases in between. Per germline, CDR1 SGHAT and CDR2 FQNNGV. The CDR3 nucleotides are TGTGCCAGCAGCTTAGGGGGGGACCGAAACACTGAAGCTTTCTTT. Translating it yields CASSLGGDRNTEAFF. The complete variable domain, with remaining parts taken from reference TRBV11-2 and TRBJ1-1, reads EAGVAQSPRYKIIEKRQSVAFWCNPISGHATLYWYQQILGQGPKLLIQFQNNGVVDDSQLPKDRFSAERLKGVDSTLKIQPAKLEDSAVYLCASSLGGDRNTEAFFGQGTRLTVV.

The gene calls are TRBV11-2 and TRBJ1-6, with D maybe TRBD1 (5 bases). V was clipped by 1 base and J by 0 bases, with 7 bases between them. The germline V gene encodes CDR1 SGHAT and CDR2 FQNNGV. The CDR3 has 16 residues. The DNA for the CDR3 is TGTGCCAGCAGCTTAGGAGACAGCTCCTATAATTCACCCCTCCACTTT. Translation: CASSLGDSSYNSPLHF.

The rearrangement uses TRBV27 and TRBJ2-7, with 8 positions matching TRBD1. Unmatched junction bases numbered 8, after V lost 5 bases and J lost 2 bases. The CDR3 covers 15 residues. Germline V gene sequence: CDR1 MNHEY, CDR2 SMNVEV (reference sequence). Written as DNA, the CDR3 is TGTGCCAGCAGTCTCGGACAGGGCCTCACCTACGAGCAGTACTTC. Protein sequence: CASSLGQGLTYEQYF.

The sample holds a few counts of this clone. A junction boundary mismatches the germline segment, possibly from a read error. This chain links TRBV12-3 or TRBV12-4 with TRBJ1-6, with D perhaps TRBD1 (6 bases). This CDR3 comprises 12 residues. The CDR3 here is CASIPTGPYGLF. CDR3 in DNA: TGTGCCAGCATTCCGACAGGCCCCTACGGGCTTTTT.

This clone was seen just once. The chain combines TRBV28 with TRBJ2-5, with 11 bases matching TRBD2. V lost 5 bases to trimming and J lost 4 bases; unmatched junction nucleotides: 12. The CDR3 extends over 17 amino acids. Germline lookup yields CDR1 MDHEN and CDR2 SYDVKM. The CDR3, as DNA: TGTGCCAGCAGTCCCGCTCTTACTAGCGGGGGCGGAGAGACCCAGTACTTC. It specifies CASSPALTSGGGETQYF.

This chain connects TRBV6-6 to TRBJ1-5; a weak D match, TRBD1 (5 bases). V was trimmed by 6 bases and J by 1 base, leaving 7 bases between them. Germline assignment: CDR1 MNHNY and CDR2 SVGAGI (reference sequence). This CDR3 has 13 amino acids. The DNA for the CDR3 is TGTGCCAGCAGCCGGGGGAGCAATCAGCCCCAGCATTTT. The encoded protein is CASSRGSNQPQHF.